These 17 T cell receptor beta chains were all obtained from the same sample, sequenced in a study of OX40 agonist ivuxolimab in advanced cancers. TCRdb's copy holds only in-frame clones and misses some; the assay was immunoSEQ multiplex PCR. The repertoire holds tens of thousands of clones, with more than 65% as singletons. The sample was CD4+ or CD8+ T cells sorted from blood, taken in a trial of the OX40 agonist ivuxolimab. The receptors originated from an adult with an advanced solid tumor such as melanoma, head and neck, liver or kidney cancer.

The chain links TRBV15 to TRBJ1-4; 9 bases are shared with TRBD1. This CDR3 is built from 18 residues. Trimming cost V 0 bases and J 0 bases; bases outside gene matches: 5. Germline CDR1 is LNHNV and CDR2 is YYDKDF (reference sequence). CDR3 in DNA: TGTGCCACCAGCAGAGATTTCGACAGGGGGGCAACTAATGAAAAACTGTTTTTT. Amino acids: CATSRDFDRGATNEKLFF.

The V call is TRBV7-9, the J call TRBJ2-3; perhaps TRBD1 as D (6 bases). V was clipped by 5 bases and J by 4 bases, with 13 bases between them. Germline CDR1 reads SEHNR; CDR2 reads FQNEAQ (reference sequence). CDR3 length: 14 residues. The CDR3 DNA reads as TGTGCCAGCAGCCCCGACACAGGGCCAGATACGCAGTATTTT. Its protein product is CASSPDTGPDTQYF.

By share of the sample, this clone is medium-sized. The chain recombines TRBV7-2 with TRBJ1-5; D is uncertain. Trimming removed 2 bases at V and 3 bases at J, with 11 bases between. Germline assignment: CDR1 SGHTA and CDR2 FQGNSA. The CDR3 loop spans 15 amino acids. CDR3 nucleotides: TGTGCCAGCAGCTTAAGTGGCAGCACCAATCAGCCCCAGCATTTT. Amino acids: CASSLSGSTNQPQHF.

This chain links TRBV7-9 with TRBJ2-1; D remains unclear. CDR3 length equals 12 residues. Germline V CDR1 and CDR2: SEHNR, FQNEAQ (reference sequence). Trimming stripped 6 bases from V and 7 bases from J, with 10 bases between. The CDR3 loop is CASSRVGNEQFF. The CDR3 nucleotides are TGTGCCAGCAGTCGGGTTGGGAATGAGCAGTTCTTC.

Regarding this clone: This could be a read error, since a much larger clone is one nucleotide away. Other DNA sequences in this specimen translate into the identical CDR3. This sequence joins TRBV7-3 and TRBJ2-7; D gene ambiguous. Between the trimmed V and J ends, which lost 4 bases and 7 bases, there was a span of 2 bases. Germline lookup yields CDR1 SGHTA and CDR2 FQGTGA. The CDR3 contains 9 residues. CDR3 coding DNA: TGTGCCAGCAGCTCTGAGCAGTACTTC. This sequence encodes CASSSEQYF.

This chain connects TRBV27 to TRBJ2-3; D gene ambiguous. V was shortened by 3 bases and J by 3 bases, with 10 bases between the two germline ends. This CDR3 is built from 14 residues. Germline V gene sequence: CDR1 MNHEY, CDR2 SMNVEV (reference sequence). CDR3 sequence (DNA): TGTGCCAGCAGTTTGGTAAGGCGGACAGATACGCAGTATTTT. Translation: CASSLVRRTDTQYF.

This chain connects TRBV18 to TRBJ2-7, with 8 bases lining up with TRBD2. The V and J ends lost 4 bases and 3 bases, in that order; junction bases with no gene match: 8. The CDR3 sequence is 15 residues long. Germline CDR1 and CDR2: KGHSH and LQKENI. For the CDR3, the DNA is TGTGCCAGCTCACTCTTCTCGGGGGGGATCTACGAGCAGTACTTC. Translating it yields CASSLFSGGIYEQYF.

The rearrangement links TRBV27 to TRBJ1-4; tentatively, D is TRBD1 (6 bases). CDR3 size: 14 residues. V lost 6 bases to trimming and J lost 4 bases, with 12 bases between them. Germline V gene sequence: CDR1 MNHEY, CDR2 SMNVEV (reference sequence). CDR3 region: CASSTGGHNEKLFF. CDR3 in DNA: TGTGCCAGCAGCACCGGGGGCCATAATGAAAAACTGTTTTTT.

Here the CDR3 reads CASSPPGVAGDKYEQYF. The CDR3 DNA is TGTGCCAGCTCACCTCCGGGGGTAGCGGGGGATAAATACGAGCAGTACTTC. The chain is built from TRBV18 and TRBJ2-7; 9 nucleotides match TRBD2. Germline V gene data show CDR1 as KGHSH and CDR2 as LQKENI. J was trimmed by 4 bases and V by 3 bases; bases with no gene match: 13. The CDR3 loop spans 17 amino acids.

The chain is built from TRBV27 and TRBJ2-3, with D maybe TRBD2 (6 bases). The length of the CDR3 is 16 residues. V was clipped by 4 bases and J by 0 bases, with 14 bases between them. Germline V CDR1 and CDR2: MNHEY, SMNVEV (reference sequence). In DNA form, the CDR3 reads TGTGCCAGCAGTTGGACTAACCCTGCTAGCACAGATACGCAGTATTTT. Residues: CASSWTNPASTDTQYF.

The genes are TRBV15 and TRBJ2-5; the D gene is possibly TRBD2 (6 bases). This CDR3 contains 13 residues. The germline CDR1 and CDR2 sequences are LNHNV and YYDKDF (reference sequence). Trimming removed 3 bases from V and 4 bases from J, with 9 bases in between. The CDR3 loop reads CATSSGGGETQYF. The CDR3 DNA reads as TGTGCCACCAGCAGCGGGGGTGGAGAGACCCAGTACTTC.

The CDR3 DNA sequence: TGTGCCAGCAGCGGGACGAGAGAGAGTGGCTACACCTTC. It codes for CASSGTRESGYTF. This sequence joins TRBV9 and TRBJ1-2; no clear D. V gave up 3 bases and J gave up 7 bases, with 13 bases separating them. The CDR3 runs to 13 residues. CDR1 and CDR2 (germline): SGDLS, YYNGEE.

This clone was observed a few times. This chain connects TRBV6-1 to TRBJ2-5, with TRBD1 matching over 8 bases. The J call could be wrong; TRBJ2-7 is a better fit for the DNA end. CDR1 and CDR2 from the germline V gene are MNHNS and SASEGT. The CDR3 has 13 amino acids. The CDR3 spells CASSWDRLAEQYF. The CDR3 region has the DNA TGTGCCAGCAGTTGGGACAGGCTCGCCGAGCAGTACTTC.

This clone has a handful of counts. The rearrangement joins TRBV28 to TRBJ1-1; 9 bases match TRBD1. Looked up from germline, CDR1 is MDHEN and CDR2 is SYDVKM. With V trimmed by 7 bases and J by 5 bases, 20 bases remained unmatched. The CDR3 contains 18 residues. CDR3: CASTDSWGLTGGGTEAFF. Written as DNA, the CDR3 is TGTGCCAGCACGGATTCGTGGGGGTTGACAGGGGGAGGGACTGAAGCTTTCTTT.

The V and J genes are TRBV11-2 and TRBJ2-5; D unclear. Germline V gene lookup returns CDR1 SGHAT and CDR2 FQNNGV. The germline V and J ends were trimmed by 1 base and 1 base, with 7 bases remaining between them. The CDR3 covers 14 residues. CDR3 amino acids: CASSLGLAQETQYF. For the CDR3, the DNA is TGTGCCAGCAGCTTAGGACTGGCCCAAGAGACCCAGTACTTC.

The CDR3 DNA sequence: TGTGCCAGCAGCGCGTCGGGGGCTAGCACTGAAGCTTTCTTT. As protein: CASSASGASTEAFF. The chain uses TRBV9 and TRBJ1-1; tentatively, D is TRBD1 (6 bases). The CDR3 extends over 14 amino acids. Germline CDR1 and CDR2: SGDLS and YYNGEE. The germline V and J ends were trimmed by 3 bases and 4 bases, with 13 bases remaining between them.

The rearrangement uses TRBV7-9 and TRBJ1-4, with TRBD1 identical over 7 bases. Losses at the gene ends were 5 bases for V and 7 bases for J; bases not matched to a gene: 4. This CDR3 comprises 13 residues. CDR1 is SEHNR, CDR2 FQNEAQ, per germline (reference sequence). The DNA of the CDR3 is TGTGCCAGCAGCCCTCGGGACAGTGAAAAACTGTTTTTT. Translating it yields CASSPRDSEKLFF.